Below, one T cell receptor beta chain is given with its context. The data were taken from a study of cytotoxic CD8 clonotypes in ibrutinib-treated CLL. Repertoires were generated with immunoSEQ multiplex PCR, while TCRdb's copy carries only in-frame clones and drops some. The sample holds 43,000 or so clones, 50% to 80% seen once. The CDR3 spans 14 residues. The V gene end was trimmed by 2 bases and the J gene end by 8 bases; junction bases not matched to a gene: 6. CDR1 and CDR2 from the germline V gene are SGHVS and FNYEAQ. The receptor comes from a human donor with chronic lymphocytic leukemia. The starting material was PBMCs, obtained after 24 months of ibrutinib treatment. The V gene is TRBV7-6, the J gene TRBJ2-4, with 7 bases that match TRBD2. This CDR3 is CASSLFEGGYIQYF. In nucleotides, the CDR3 is TGTGCCAGCAGCTTATTTGAGGGAGGGTACATTCAGTACTTC.